Presented here are 11 T cell receptor beta chains from one specimen sequenced in a study of cytomegalovirus exposure and HLA in healthy donors. PCR was performed using 60 Vbeta and 13 Jbeta primers. TCRdb's table, derived via immunoSEQ multiplex PCR, lists solely in-frame clones and lacks some. The sample lists approximately 100,000 clones, around 85% occurring once. The specimen was PBMCs. The receptors were sampled from a man in his forties in good health and CMV-seropositive.

The J gene is TRBJ2-1, the V gene TRBV19; 12 bases fit TRBD2. Losses at the gene ends were 6 bases for V and 5 bases for J; bases not matched to a gene: 5. The CDR3 is 15 residues long. Germline CDR1 and CDR2: LNHDA and SQIVND (reference sequence). CDR3 DNA sequence: TGTGCCAGTAGGTTTTGGACTAGCGGGAACAATGAGCAGTTCTTC. Translating gives CASRFWTSGNNEQFF.

The chain joins TRBV19 to TRBJ1-1; TRBD1 is a possible D gene (6 bases). This CDR3 comprises 14 residues. Per the germline V gene, CDR1 is LNHDA and CDR2 is SQIVND (reference sequence). V shed 3 bases and J shed 5 bases, with 13 bases lying between them. The DNA for the CDR3 is TGTGCCAGTAGTATTAGTTTGAGGGGGACTGAAGCTTTCTTT. It encodes CASSISLRGTEAFF.

About this clone itself: Because the CDR3 is missing its conserved closing phenylalanine or tryptophan, this is likely a read error. It is unclear where the CDR3 begins or ends on the DNA, so no DNA is shown, and the CDR3 is as TCRdb lists it. V is TRBV9 and J is TRBJ2-3; TRBD1 is the table's D call, not checked against the DNA. CDR1 and CDR2 from the germline V gene are SGDLS and YYNGEE. The CDR3 spans 9 residues, counting both ends. The CDR3 spells CASSVDRGH.

As concerns this clone: Mismatch with germline at one junction end may stem from a read error. The rearrangement joins TRBV7-9 to TRBJ2-7; TRBD2 aligns across 10 bases. CDR1 is SEHNR and CDR2 is FQNEAQ in the germline V gene (reference sequence). The CDR3 is 16 amino acids. The CDR3 spells CSSGVELGLALYEQYF. The CDR3, as DNA: TGTTCCAGCGGAGTCGAGCTGGGACTAGCGCTCTACGAGCAGTACTTC.

The chain has TRBV27 and TRBJ1-5; D call uncertain. The CDR3 runs 12 residues. The germline V and J ends were trimmed by 9 bases and 2 bases, with 8 bases remaining between them. CDR1 and CDR2 (germline): MNHEY, SMNVEV (reference sequence). DNA for the CDR3: TGTGCCAGGGAGACTCGCAATCAGCCCCAGCATTTT. It specifies CARETRNQPQHF.

The genes are TRBV19 and TRBJ2-1; 7 bases map to TRBD1. The ends lost 7 bases at V and 4 bases at J; junction bases unmatched: 16. CDR3 length equals 17 residues. Germline values: CDR1 LNHDA, CDR2 SQIVND (reference sequence). The CDR3 DNA reads as TGTGCCAGTAAGAAGGGTAGACAGGGTACAACTTACAATGAGCAGTTCTTC. Translated, it gives CASKKGRQGTTYNEQFF.

The genes are TRBV5-4 and TRBJ2-2; D is perhaps TRBD2 (6 bases). The CDR3 has 16 residues. V gave up 0 bases and J gave up 4 bases, with 13 bases separating them. CDR1 SGHNT and CDR2 YYREEE come from the germline V gene (reference sequence). As DNA, the CDR3 is TGTGCCAGCAGCTTGGGAGGAGGGTCTACCACCGGGGAGCTGTTTTTT. This codes for CASSLGGGSTTGELFF.

The chain uses TRBV5-4 and TRBJ2-1; no firm D call. Germline lookup yields CDR1 SGHNT and CDR2 YYREEE (reference sequence). Trimming took 0 bases from V and 10 from J, leaving 11 bases between them. The CDR3 covers 13 residues. For the CDR3, the DNA is TGTGCCAGCAGCTTGGACTCCCTCCGAGAGCAGTTCTTC. Protein sequence: CASSLDSLREQFF.

The chain combines TRBV27 with TRBJ1-4; D unclear. Germline V gene lookup returns CDR1 MNHEY and CDR2 SMNVEV (reference sequence). The V and J ends lost 10 bases and 7 bases respectively, with 13 bases between them. CDR3 length: 12 amino acids. The CDR3 region is CAIEGSGEKLFF. DNA of the CDR3: TGTGCCATCGAGGGCTCGGGTGAAAAACTGTTTTTT.

CDR3 sequence (DNA): TGTGCCAGCAGTCCCAGATCCTACGAGCAGTACTTC. The encoded protein is CASSPRSYEQYF. V usage is TRBV25-1 and J usage is TRBJ2-7; D remains unclear. This CDR3 comprises 12 residues. Germline lookup yields CDR1 MGHDK and CDR2 SYGVNS. With 5 bases removed from V and 1 base from J, the gap between germline ends came to 6 bases.

This clone was detected only once. The chain uses TRBV19 and TRBJ2-1; 7 bases line up with TRBD2. Germline V gene data show CDR1 as LNHDA and CDR2 as SQIVND (reference sequence). V dropped 3 bases and J dropped 10; count of bases not matched to a gene: 9. The CDR3 has 14 residues. CDR3 sequence: CASSIRLADTEQFF. The CDR3 coding sequence is TGTGCCAGTAGTATTCGCCTAGCGGACACGGAGCAGTTCTTC.